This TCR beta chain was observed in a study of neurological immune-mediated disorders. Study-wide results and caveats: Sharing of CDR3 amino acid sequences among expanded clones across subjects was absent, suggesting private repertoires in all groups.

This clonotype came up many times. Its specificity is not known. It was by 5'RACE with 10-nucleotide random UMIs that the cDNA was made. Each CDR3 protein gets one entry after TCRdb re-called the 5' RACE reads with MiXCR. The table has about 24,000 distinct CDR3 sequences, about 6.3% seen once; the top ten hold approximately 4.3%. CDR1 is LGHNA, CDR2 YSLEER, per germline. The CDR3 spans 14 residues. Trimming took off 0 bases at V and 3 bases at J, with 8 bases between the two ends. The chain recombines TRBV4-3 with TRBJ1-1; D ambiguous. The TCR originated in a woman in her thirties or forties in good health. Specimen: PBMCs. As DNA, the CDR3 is TGCGCCAGCAGCCAAGAGGATGGCCACACTGAAGCTTTCTTT. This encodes CASSQEDGHTEAFF.